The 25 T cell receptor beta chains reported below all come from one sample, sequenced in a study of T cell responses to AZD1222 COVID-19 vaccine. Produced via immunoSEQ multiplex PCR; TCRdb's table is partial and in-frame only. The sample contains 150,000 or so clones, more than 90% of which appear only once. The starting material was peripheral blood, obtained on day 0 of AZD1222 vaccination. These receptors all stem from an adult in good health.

The CDR3 here is CASNNRDSYNEQFF. For the CDR3, the DNA is TGTGCCAGCAATAACCGGGACAGCTACAATGAGCAGTTCTTC. The chain couples TRBV6-5 to TRBJ2-1, with 7 bases aligning to TRBD1. This CDR3 region has 14 residues. Germline V gene data show CDR1 as MNHEY and CDR2 as SVGAGI. Germline trimming cut 7 bases from V and 3 bases from J; bases unmatched to any gene: 6.

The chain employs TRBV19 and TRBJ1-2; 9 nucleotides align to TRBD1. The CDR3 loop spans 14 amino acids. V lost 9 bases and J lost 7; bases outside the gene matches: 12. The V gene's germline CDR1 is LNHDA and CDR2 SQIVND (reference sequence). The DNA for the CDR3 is TGTGCCAGCGTTCGCGGACAGGGGAGTTTTGGCTACACCTTC. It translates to CASVRGQGSFGYTF.

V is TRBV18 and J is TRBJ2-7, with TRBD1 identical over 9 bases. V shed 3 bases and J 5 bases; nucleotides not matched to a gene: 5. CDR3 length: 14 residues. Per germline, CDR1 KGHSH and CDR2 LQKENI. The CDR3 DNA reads TGTGCCAGCTCACCCAGTGGACAGGGGCACGAGCAGTACTTC. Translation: CASSPSGQGHEQYF. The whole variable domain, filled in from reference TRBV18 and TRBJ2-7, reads NAGVMQNPRHLVRRRGQEARLRCSPMKGHSHVYWYRQLPEEGLKFMVYLQKENIIDESGMPKERFSAEFPKEGPSILRIQQVVRGDSAAYFCASSPSGQGHEQYFGPGTRLTVT.

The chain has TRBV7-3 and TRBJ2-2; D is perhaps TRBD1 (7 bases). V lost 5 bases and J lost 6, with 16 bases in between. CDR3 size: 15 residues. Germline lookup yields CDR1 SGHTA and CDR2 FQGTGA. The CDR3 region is CASSVSGRGAGELFF. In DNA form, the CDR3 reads TGTGCCAGCAGCGTCTCGGGCAGGGGGGCCGGGGAGCTGTTTTTT. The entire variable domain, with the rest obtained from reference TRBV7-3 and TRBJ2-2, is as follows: GAGVSQTPSNKVTEKGKYVELRCDPISGHTALYWYRQSLGQGPEFLIYFQGTGAADDSGLPNDRFFAVRPEGSVSTLKIQRTERGDSAVYLCASSVSGRGAGELFFGEGSRLTVL.

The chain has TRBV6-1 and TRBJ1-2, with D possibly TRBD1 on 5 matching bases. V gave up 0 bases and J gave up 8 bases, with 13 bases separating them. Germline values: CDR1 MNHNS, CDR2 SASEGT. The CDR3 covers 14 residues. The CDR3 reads CASSEADWGSGYTF. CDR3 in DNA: TGTGCCAGCAGTGAAGCCGATTGGGGGAGCGGCTACACCTTC.

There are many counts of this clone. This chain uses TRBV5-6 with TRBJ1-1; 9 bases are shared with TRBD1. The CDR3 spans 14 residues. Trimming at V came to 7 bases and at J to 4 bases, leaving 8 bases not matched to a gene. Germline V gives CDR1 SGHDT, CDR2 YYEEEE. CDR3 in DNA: TGTGCCAGCCGCTCCGGGACAGGGATCACTGAAGCTTTCTTT. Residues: CASRSGTGITEAFF.

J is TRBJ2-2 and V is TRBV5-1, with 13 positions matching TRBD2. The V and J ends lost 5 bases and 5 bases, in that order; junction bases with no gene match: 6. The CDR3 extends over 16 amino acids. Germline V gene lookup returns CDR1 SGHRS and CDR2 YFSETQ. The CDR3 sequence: CASSVTSGGTTGELFF. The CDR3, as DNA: TGCGCCAGCAGTGTGACTAGCGGGGGGACGACCGGGGAGCTGTTTTTT.

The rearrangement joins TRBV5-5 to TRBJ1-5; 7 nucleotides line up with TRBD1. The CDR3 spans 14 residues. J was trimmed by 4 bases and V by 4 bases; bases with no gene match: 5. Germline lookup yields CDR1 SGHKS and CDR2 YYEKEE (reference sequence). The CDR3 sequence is CASSPGTENQPQHF. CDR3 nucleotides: TGTGCCAGCAGCCCTGGGACAGAAAATCAGCCCCAGCATTTT.

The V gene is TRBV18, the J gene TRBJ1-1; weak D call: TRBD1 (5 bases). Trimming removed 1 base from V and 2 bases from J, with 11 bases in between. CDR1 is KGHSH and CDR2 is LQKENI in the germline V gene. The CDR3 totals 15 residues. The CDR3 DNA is TGTGCCAGCTCACCACGGGGCCTGGTAAACACTGAAGCTTTCTTT. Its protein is CASSPRGLVNTEAFF. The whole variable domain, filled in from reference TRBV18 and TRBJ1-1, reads NAGVMQNPRHLVRRRGQEARLRCSPMKGHSHVYWYRQLPEEGLKFMVYLQKENIIDESGMPKERFSAEFPKEGPSILRIQQVVRGDSAAYFCASSPRGLVNTEAFFGQGTRLTVV.

The chain's CDR3 is CASSNRDRGNSPLHF. CDR3 nucleotide sequence: TGTGCCAGTAGTAACCGGGACAGGGGAAATTCACCCCTCCACTTT. The V call is TRBV19, the J call TRBJ1-6; 10 positions agree with TRBD1. The CDR3 runs 15 residues. The trim removed 4 bases at V and 7 bases at J, leaving 4 bases unmatched. Germline CDR1 and CDR2: LNHDA and SQIVND (reference sequence).

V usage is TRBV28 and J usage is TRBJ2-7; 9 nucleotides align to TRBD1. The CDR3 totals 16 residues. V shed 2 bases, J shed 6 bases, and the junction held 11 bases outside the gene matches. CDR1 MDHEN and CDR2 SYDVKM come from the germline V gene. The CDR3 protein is CASSLVLGQGSPEQYF. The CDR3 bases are TGTGCCAGCAGTTTAGTTTTGGGACAGGGTTCGCCCGAGCAGTACTTC.

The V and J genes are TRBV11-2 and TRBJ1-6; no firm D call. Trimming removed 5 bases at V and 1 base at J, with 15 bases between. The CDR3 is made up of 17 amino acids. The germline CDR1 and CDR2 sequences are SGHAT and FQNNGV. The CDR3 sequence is CASSAGRQGSYNSPLHF. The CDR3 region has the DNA TGTGCCAGCAGCGCAGGACGTCAAGGTTCCTATAATTCACCCCTCCACTTT.

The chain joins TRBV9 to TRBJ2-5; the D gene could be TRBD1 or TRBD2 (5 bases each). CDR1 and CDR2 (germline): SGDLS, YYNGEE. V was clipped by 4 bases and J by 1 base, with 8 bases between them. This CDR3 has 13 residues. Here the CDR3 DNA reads TGTGCCAGCAGCCCCGGGACCCAAGAGACCCAGTACTTC. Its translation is CASSPGTQETQYF. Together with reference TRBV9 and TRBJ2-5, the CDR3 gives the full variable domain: DSGVTQTPKHLITATGQRVTLRCSPRSGDLSVYWYQQSLDQGLQFLIQYYNGEERAKGNILERFSAQQFPDLHSELNLSSLELGDSALYFCASSPGTQETQYFGPGTRLLVL.

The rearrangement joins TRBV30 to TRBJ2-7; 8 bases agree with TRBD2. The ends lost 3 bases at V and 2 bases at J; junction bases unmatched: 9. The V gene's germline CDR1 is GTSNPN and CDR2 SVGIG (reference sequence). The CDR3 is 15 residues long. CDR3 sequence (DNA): TGTGCCTGGAGGGGCTCGGGGGGGCTGACCTACGAGCAGTACTTC. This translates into CAWRGSGGLTYEQYF.

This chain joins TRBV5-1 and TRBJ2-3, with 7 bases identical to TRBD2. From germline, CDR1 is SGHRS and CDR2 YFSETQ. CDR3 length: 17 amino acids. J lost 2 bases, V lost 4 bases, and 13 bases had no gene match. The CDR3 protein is CASSPGLDYANTDTQYF. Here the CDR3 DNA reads TGCGCCAGCAGCCCCGGACTAGACTACGCGAACACAGATACGCAGTATTTT.

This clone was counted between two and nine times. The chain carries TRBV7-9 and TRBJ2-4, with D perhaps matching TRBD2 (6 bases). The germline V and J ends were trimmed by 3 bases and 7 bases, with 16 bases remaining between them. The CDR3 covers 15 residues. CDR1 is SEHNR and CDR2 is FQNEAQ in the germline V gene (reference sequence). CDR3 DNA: TGTGCCAGCAGCTTTGCCTTCGGGGAGGAGAACATTCAGTACTTC. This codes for CASSFAFGEENIQYF.

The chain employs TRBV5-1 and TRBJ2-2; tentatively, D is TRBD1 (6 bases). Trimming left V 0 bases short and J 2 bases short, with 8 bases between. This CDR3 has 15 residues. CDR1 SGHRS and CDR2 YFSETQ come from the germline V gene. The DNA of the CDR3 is TGCGCCAGCAGCTTGGAAGGGGGAAACACCGGGGAGCTGTTTTTT. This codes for CASSLEGGNTGELFF. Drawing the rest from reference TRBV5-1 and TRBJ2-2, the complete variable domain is KAGVTQTPRYLIKTRGQQVTLSCSPISGHRSVSWYQQTPGQGLQFLFEYFSETQRNKGNFPGRFSGRQFSNSRSEMNVSTLELGDSALYLCASSLEGGNTGELFFGEGSRLTVL.

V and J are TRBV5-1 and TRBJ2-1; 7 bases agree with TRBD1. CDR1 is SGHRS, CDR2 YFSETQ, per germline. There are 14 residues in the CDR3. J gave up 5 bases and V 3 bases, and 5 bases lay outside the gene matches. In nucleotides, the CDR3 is TGCGCCAGCAGCTACCGGGACAGCGACAATGAGCAGTTCTTC. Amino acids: CASSYRDSDNEQFF.

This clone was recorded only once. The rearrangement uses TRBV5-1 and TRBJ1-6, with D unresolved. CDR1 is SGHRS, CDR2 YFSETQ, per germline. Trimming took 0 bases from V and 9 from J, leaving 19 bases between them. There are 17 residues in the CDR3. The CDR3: CASSLESPGRLGSPLHF. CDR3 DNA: TGCGCCAGCAGCTTGGAAAGCCCAGGCCGGTTGGGTTCACCCCTCCACTTT.

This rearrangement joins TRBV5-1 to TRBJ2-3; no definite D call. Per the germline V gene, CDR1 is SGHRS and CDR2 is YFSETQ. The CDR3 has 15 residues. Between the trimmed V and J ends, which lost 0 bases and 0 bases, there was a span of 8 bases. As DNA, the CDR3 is TGCGCCAGCAGCTTGGAAGGAATAAGCACAGATACGCAGTATTTT. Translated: CASSLEGISTDTQYF.

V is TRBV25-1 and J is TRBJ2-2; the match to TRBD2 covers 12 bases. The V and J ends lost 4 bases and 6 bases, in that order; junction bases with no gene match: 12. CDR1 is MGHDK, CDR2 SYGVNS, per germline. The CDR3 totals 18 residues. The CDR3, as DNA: TGTGCCAGCAGTGCGTGGGCTAGCGGGAGGGGGTTGCCCGGGGAGCTGTTTTTT. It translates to CASSAWASGRGLPGELFF.

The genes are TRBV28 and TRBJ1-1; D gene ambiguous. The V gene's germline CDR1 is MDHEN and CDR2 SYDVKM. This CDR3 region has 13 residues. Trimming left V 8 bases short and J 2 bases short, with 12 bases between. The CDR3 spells CASALGYNTEAFF. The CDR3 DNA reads TGTGCCAGCGCGCTTGGATATAACACTGAAGCTTTCTTT. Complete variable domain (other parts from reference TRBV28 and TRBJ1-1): DVKVTQSSRYLVKRTGEKVFLECVQDMDHENMFWYRQDPGLGLRLIYFSYDVKMKEKGDIPEGYSVSREKKERFSLILESASTNQTSMYLCASALGYNTEAFFGQGTRLTVV.

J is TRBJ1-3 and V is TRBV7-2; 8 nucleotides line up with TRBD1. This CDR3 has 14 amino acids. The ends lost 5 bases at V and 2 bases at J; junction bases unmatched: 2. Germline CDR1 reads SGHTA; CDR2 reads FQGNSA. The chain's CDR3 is CASSLTGAGNTIYF. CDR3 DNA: TGTGCCAGCAGCCTGACAGGGGCTGGAAACACCATATATTTT. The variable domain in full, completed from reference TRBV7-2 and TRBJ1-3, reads GAGVSQSPSNKVTEKGKDVELRCDPISGHTALYWYRQSLGQGLEFLIYFQGNSAPDKSGLPSDRFSAERTGGSVSTLTIQRTQQEDSAVYLCASSLTGAGNTIYFGEGSWLTVV.

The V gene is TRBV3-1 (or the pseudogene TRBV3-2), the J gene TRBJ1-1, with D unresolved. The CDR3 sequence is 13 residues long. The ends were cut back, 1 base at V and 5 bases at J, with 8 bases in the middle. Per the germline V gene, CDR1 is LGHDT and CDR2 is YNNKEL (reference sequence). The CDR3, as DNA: TGTGCCAGCAGCCAAGTCGAACGGACTGAAGCTTTCTTT. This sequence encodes CASSQVERTEAFF.

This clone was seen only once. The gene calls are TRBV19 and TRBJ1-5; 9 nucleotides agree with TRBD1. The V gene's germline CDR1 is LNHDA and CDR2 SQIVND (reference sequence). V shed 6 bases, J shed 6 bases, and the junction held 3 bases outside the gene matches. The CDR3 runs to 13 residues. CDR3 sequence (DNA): TGTGCCAGTAGAGGACAGGGGTTTCAGCCCCAGCATTTT. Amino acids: CASRGQGFQPQHF. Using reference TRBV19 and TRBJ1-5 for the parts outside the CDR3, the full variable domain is DGGITQSPKYLFRKEGQNVTLSCEQNLNHDAMYWYRQDPGQGLRLIYYSQIVNDFQKGDIAEGYSVSREKKESFPLTVTSAQKNPTAFYLCASRGQGFQPQHFGDGTRLSIL.